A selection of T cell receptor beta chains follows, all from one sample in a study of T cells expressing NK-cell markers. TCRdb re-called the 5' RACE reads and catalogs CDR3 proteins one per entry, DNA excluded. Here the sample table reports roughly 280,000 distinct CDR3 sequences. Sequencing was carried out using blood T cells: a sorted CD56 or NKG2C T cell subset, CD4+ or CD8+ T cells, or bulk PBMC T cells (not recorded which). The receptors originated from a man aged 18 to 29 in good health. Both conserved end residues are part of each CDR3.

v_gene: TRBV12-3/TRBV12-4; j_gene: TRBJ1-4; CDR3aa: CASSFGAKYEKLFF
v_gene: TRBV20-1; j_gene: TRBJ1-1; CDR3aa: CSASAAQGGVAFF
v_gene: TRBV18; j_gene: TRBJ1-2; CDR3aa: CASSPNGGTNYGYTF
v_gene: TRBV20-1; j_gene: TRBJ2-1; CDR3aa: CSARDIAGRISYNEQFF
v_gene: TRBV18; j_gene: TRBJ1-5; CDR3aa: CASSRLKDQPQHF
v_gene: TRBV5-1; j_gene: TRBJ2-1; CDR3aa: CASSLGGSGSLYNEQFF
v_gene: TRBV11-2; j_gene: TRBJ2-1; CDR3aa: CASSRGLAGRRGNEQFF
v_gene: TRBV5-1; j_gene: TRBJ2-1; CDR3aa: CASSLYSSSYNEQFF
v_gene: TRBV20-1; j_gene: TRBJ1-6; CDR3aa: CSARTGISNSPLHF
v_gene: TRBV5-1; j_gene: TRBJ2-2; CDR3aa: CASSLANGELFF
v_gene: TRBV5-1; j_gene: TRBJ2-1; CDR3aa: CASLLAGALYNEQFF
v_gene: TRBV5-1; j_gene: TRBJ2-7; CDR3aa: CASAAGRNYEQYF
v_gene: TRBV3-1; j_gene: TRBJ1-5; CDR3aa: CASSHREGQPQHF
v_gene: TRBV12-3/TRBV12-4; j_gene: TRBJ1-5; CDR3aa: CASRDRGWGPQHF
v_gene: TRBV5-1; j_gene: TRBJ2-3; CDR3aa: CASSLDSGTSGSFGTDTQYF
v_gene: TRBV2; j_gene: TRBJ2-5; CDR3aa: CARKDRGQETQYF
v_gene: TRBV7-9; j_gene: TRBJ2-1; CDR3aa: CAGSGRLEGTTYNEQFF
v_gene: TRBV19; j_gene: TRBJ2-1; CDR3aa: CASSSSQESVQFF
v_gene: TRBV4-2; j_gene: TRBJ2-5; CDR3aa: CASSQDLASGREETQYF
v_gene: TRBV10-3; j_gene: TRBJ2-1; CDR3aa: CAISVKGQNNEQFF
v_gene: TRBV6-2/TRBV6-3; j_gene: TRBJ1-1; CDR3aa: CASKELGWNTEAFF
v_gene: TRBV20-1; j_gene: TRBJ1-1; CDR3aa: CSARDAGDAEAFF
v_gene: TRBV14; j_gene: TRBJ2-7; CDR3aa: CASSHSSLRTRPYEQYF